The rows below give T cell receptor beta chains drawn from one sample of a study of immune heterogeneity within non-small cell lung tumors. TCRdb recomputed calls from the multiplex PCR reads with MiXCR, one row per CDR3 protein. The sample has about 2,000 distinct CDR3 sequences, roughly 30% seen once. Sequencing was carried out using lung tumor tissue. These receptors were taken from a man in his fifties or sixties with non-small cell lung cancer. The CDR3 runs from the conserved cysteine through the conserved F or W. The D gene is left open where the match is weak. Expanded clones are given a class, and other clones once, few, many or no size at all.

V	J	size	D	DNA	CDR3
TRBV6-5	TRBJ2-5	.	TRBD1	TGTGCCAGCAGTTCAATGGGGGACAGGGGGCGGGGAGAGACCCAGTACTTC	CASSSMGDRGRGETQYF
TRBV20-1	TRBJ2-1	.	.	TGCAGTGCTAGAGTAGGAGCGGACTACAATGAGCAGTTCTTC	CSARVGADYNEQFF
TRBV28	TRBJ1-2	.	.	TGTGCCAGCGTCCCCGGGGGACGCGATCGCTACACCTTC	CASVPGGRDRYTF
TRBV20-1	TRBJ2-7	.	TRBD2	TGCAGTGCTACCGACACTAGCGGCAACTCCTACGAGCAGTACTTC	CSATDTSGNSYEQYF
TRBV7-2	TRBJ1-5	few	.	TGTGCCAGCATCCCAGGGGGCAATCAGCCCCAGCATTTT	CASIPGGNQPQHF
TRBV7-3	TRBJ2-1	medium-sized	TRBD1	TGTGCCAGCAGCCTTACAGGGGACTCCTACAATGAGCAGTTCTTC	CASSLTGDSYNEQFF
TRBV10-2	TRBJ1-3	few	.	TGCGCCAGCAGTGATCGGGACAACTCTGGAAACACCATATATTTT	CASSDRDNSGNTIYF
TRBV7-3	TRBJ2-3	few	TRBD2	TGTGCCAGCAGCTTAATTGGCCCCGGACTAGCGGGAGGACAAGATACGCAGTATTTT	CASSLIGPGLAGGQDTQYF
TRBV10-2	TRBJ2-3	.	TRBD1	TGCGCCACCACCCGCCGGACAGGTTTCGCAGATACGCAGTATTTT	CATTRRTGFADTQYF
TRBV12-3/TRBV12-4	TRBJ2-7	once	TRBD2	TGTGCCAGCAGGGGCCAACCGGGACTAGCGGGACGGAACGAGCAGTACTTC	CASRGQPGLAGRNEQYF
TRBV6-6	TRBJ1-6	few	.	TGTGCCAGCAGTTACTCACAGGGACCCATCTATAATTCACCCCTCCACTTT	CASSYSQGPIYNSPLHF
TRBV20-1	TRBJ2-3	large	TRBD2	TGCAGTGTAATGGACGTAGCGGGAGTGGTAGATACGCAGTATTTT	CSVMDVAGVVDTQYF
TRBV5-1	TRBJ2-3	.	.	TGCGCCAGCAGCTTGGGGCAGGGGCGAGATACGCAGTATTTT	CASSLGQGRDTQYF
TRBV20-1	TRBJ2-7	.	.	TGCAGTGCTAGTAACCTCTTCCCTTCCAGCCCCTACGAGCAGTACTTC	CSASNLFPSSPYEQYF
TRBV4-1	TRBJ1-2	medium-sized	TRBD1	TGCGCCAGCAGCAGGCCAGGGGGGAACTATGGCTACACCTTC	CASSRPGGNYGYTF
TRBV3-1	TRBJ2-3	medium-sized	TRBD2	TGTGCCAGCAGCCTCGGCGGTAGCGGGTGGGATACGCAGTATTTT	CASSLGGSGWDTQYF
TRBV5-6	TRBJ1-1	.	.	TGTGCCAGCAGCTATGGACAGAACACTGAAGCTTTCTTT	CASSYGQNTEAFF
TRBV27	TRBJ2-1	.	.	TGTGCCAGCAGTTTAGGGGTCAGGAGCTCCTACAATGAGCAGTTCTTC	CASSLGVRSSYNEQFF
TRBV13	TRBJ1-2	.	.	TGTGCCAGCAGCTTAGGGGGCTATGGCTACACCTTC	CASSLGGYGYTF
TRBV5-5	TRBJ1-1	.	.	TGTGCCAGCAGCTTGGCAGGGACCACTGAAGCTTTCTTT	CASSLAGTTEAFF
TRBV28	TRBJ1-1	large	.	TGTGCCAGCAGTTTAGGAATTACAGGGACTGAAGCTTTCTTT	CASSLGITGTEAFF
TRBV5-1	TRBJ2-2	.	.	TGCGCCAGCAGCAGCGACAGGGGAGGGTCCGGGGAGCTGTTTTTT	CASSSDRGGSGELFF
TRBV15	TRBJ2-5	few	.	TGTGCCACCAGCGGGACTTCGTACCAAGAGACCCAGTACTTC	CATSGTSYQETQYF
TRBV12-3/TRBV12-4	TRBJ2-7	medium-sized	.	TGTGCCAGCAGTTTAGCGGGTCTCTCCTACGAGCAGTACTTC	CASSLAGLSYEQYF
TRBV12-3/TRBV12-4	TRBJ2-3	.	TRBD2	TGTGCCGTGGGTGGAGCGGGAGGCCCTAAGACAGATACGCAGTATTTT	CAVGGAGGPKTDTQYF
TRBV10-1	TRBJ2-2	medium-sized	TRBD1	TGCGCCAGCAGCCCGAGGACAGGGGTAACCGGGGAGCTGTTTTTT	CASSPRTGVTGELFF
TRBV20-1	TRBJ1-1	medium-sized	.	TGCAGTGCAACGACTTACAGGAGGACTGAAGCTTTCTTT	CSATTYRRTEAFF
TRBV5-1	TRBJ2-1	.	.	TGCGCCAGCAGCTTGGAACAAACGACTAGGTCCAATGAGCAGTTCTTC	CASSLEQTTRSNEQFF
TRBV7-6	TRBJ1-2	.	.	TGTGCCAGCAGCACGGAGACTAACTATGGCTACACCTTC	CASSTETNYGYTF
TRBV6-2/TRBV6-3	TRBJ1-1	medium-sized	TRBD1	TGTGCCACAACCAGGGGGCGCGGGAACACTGAAGCTTTCTTT	CATTRGRGNTEAFF
TRBV6-2/TRBV6-3	TRBJ2-7	medium-sized	.	TGTGCCAGCAGTGACCCGGGACCACCCTACGAGCAGTACTTC	CASSDPGPPYEQYF
TRBV18	TRBJ2-5	.	.	TGTGCCAGCTCCCCCAGGGGTTTGGAGACCCAGTACTTC	CASSPRGLETQYF
TRBV11-3	TRBJ1-5	medium-sized	TRBD1	TGTGCCAGCACCCTACAGGGGGGGGGCAATCAGCCCCAGCATTTT	CASTLQGGGNQPQHF
TRBV25-1	TRBJ2-7	medium-sized	TRBD1	TGTGCCAGCAGTGAATTAGGGGGCGCTTACGAGCAGTACTTC	CASSELGGAYEQYF
TRBV2	TRBJ2-2	.	TRBD2	TGTGCCAGCATCGAAGCCACTAGCGGGAGGTTCGGGGAGCTGTTTTTT	CASIEATSGRFGELFF
TRBV28	TRBJ1-2	.	.	TGTGCCAGCAGTTTAAGTACATTGGGGTGGATTACCTTC	CASSLSTLGWITF
TRBV6-2/TRBV6-3	TRBJ2-3	medium-sized	.	TGTGCCAGCAGTTCCAAAGTGGCGGGACAATTCACAGATACGCAGTATTTT	CASSSKVAGQFTDTQYF
TRBV3-1	TRBJ2-5	.	.	TGTGCCAGCAGCCAAGGCCACCAAGAGACCCAGTACTTC	CASSQGHQETQYF
TRBV7-9	TRBJ2-1	.	.	TGTGCCAGCAGCTTAGACTGGGGCAATGAGCAGTTCTTC	CASSLDWGNEQFF
TRBV4-2	TRBJ1-2	medium-sized	.	TGTGCCAGCAGCCACACGAAGGGGAACTATGGCTACACCTTC	CASSHTKGNYGYTF
TRBV5-1	TRBJ1-5	medium-sized	TRBD1	TGCGCCAGCAGCTTGGCGGGACAGGTCGAGGGACAGCCCCAGCATTTT	CASSLAGQVEGQPQHF
TRBV18	TRBJ2-3	few	TRBD2	TGTGCCAGCTCACCAAGGACTAGCGGGACCCCCCCAGGCGCAGATACGCAGTATTTT	CASSPRTSGTPPGADTQYF
TRBV4-2	TRBJ2-7	large	TRBD1	TGTGCCAGCAGCCAAGGGACAGGACGGTACGAGCAGTACTTC	CASSQGTGRYEQYF
TRBV5-1	TRBJ2-3	.	.	TGCGCCAGCAGCTTCCCTTCGGGCGGTAGCACAGATACGCAGTATTTT	CASSFPSGGSTDTQYF
TRBV7-6	TRBJ2-2	medium-sized	TRBD2	TGTGCCAGCAGCTTCCCCATAGCGGGAGGGCTGGACACCGGGGAGCTGTTTTTT	CASSFPIAGGLDTGELFF
TRBV10-3	TRBJ2-3	.	.	TGTGCCATCAGTGAGGACAGGACAGATACGCAGTATTTT	CAISEDRTDTQYF
TRBV20-1	TRBJ2-5	.	.	TGCAGTGCTAGAGATTGGAGGGGAGCTGAAGAGACCCAGTACTTC	CSARDWRGAEETQYF
TRBV11-3	TRBJ2-7	medium-sized	TRBD2	TGTGCCAGCAGCCCTCGGACTAGCGGGAGGCCGACCTACGAGCAGTACTTC	CASSPRTSGRPTYEQYF
TRBV28	TRBJ1-2	.	.	TGTGCCGGCACCGACGCCGGACAGAACTATGGCTACACCTTC	CAGTDAGQNYGYTF
TRBV6-1	TRBJ1-3	medium-sized	.	TGTGCCAGCACCCCCCAAGGGCATCCTGGAAACACCATATATTTT	CASTPQGHPGNTIYF
TRBV3-1	TRBJ1-5	.	.	TGTGCCAGCAGCCAAGATCAACGGAGCAATCAGCCCCAGCATTTT	CASSQDQRSNQPQHF
TRBV12-3/TRBV12-4	TRBJ2-2	medium-sized	.	TGTGCCAGCAGTCCTACAGGGTCGGGGACCGGGGAGCTGTTTTTT	CASSPTGSGTGELFF
TRBV11-2	TRBJ2-5	.	TRBD1	TGTGCCAGCAGCAGTCTCGACAGGGCTCCAAGAGAGACCCAGTACTTC	CASSSLDRAPRETQYF
TRBV6-1	TRBJ1-2	.	.	TGTGCCAGCAGTGAAGTGAGCAGGGGTTGGTATGGCTACACCTTC	CASSEVSRGWYGYTF
TRBV10-3	TRBJ1-2	medium-sized	.	TGTGCCATCAGTGAGTCAGACCGGGGCGACTATGGCTACACCTTC	CAISESDRGDYGYTF
TRBV28	TRBJ1-4	medium-sized	TRBD1	TGTGCCTCAAAAGGGGGCGCCTATAATGAAAAACTGTTTTTT	CASKGGAYNEKLFF
TRBV20-1	TRBJ2-3	few	.	TGCAGTGCTCAAGCCCCATGGGGCAAGGGCACAGATACGCAGTATTTT	CSAQAPWGKGTDTQYF